This TCR beta chain appears in the sequencing data of a study of T cells in Graves' hyperthyroidism and ophthalmopathy. Across the whole study: Peripheral blood collection took place at initial diagnosis, before any treatment. General study points: Most thyroid-expanded clonotypes above 0.001 were also found in blood. Stable hyperthyroidism was told apart from ophthalmopathy by a model built on 13 V-J features.

RNA transcripts gave rise to amplified TCR beta CDR3 regions. Researchers ran a first-round RT-PCR on the TCR CDR3 using the HTBI primer set. TCRdb re-analysed the multiplex PCR reads in MiXCR, keeping a single row per CDR3 protein. Here the sample spans 350,000 or so distinct CDR3 sequences, roughly 18% being singletons. CDR3 length: 13 residues. Trimming cost V 4 bases and J 4 bases, with 13 bases left between them. CDR1 SQVTM and CDR2 ANQGSEA come from the germline V gene. Graves' hyperthyroidism was deemed stable absent ophthalmopathy progression within 18 months. At least ten counts were recorded for this clonotype. Its target is not known.

This chain uses TRBV29-1 with TRBJ1-1; D is unclear. Specimen: blood. This TCR was sampled from a woman aged 50 to 65 with Graves' hyperthyroidism. The CDR3 bases are TGCAGCGTTGTAGGGATTTCGGGCACTGAAGCTTTCTTT. Amino acid sequence: CSVVGISGTEAFF.